A selection of T cell receptor beta chains follows, all from one sample in a study of beta chain features in type 1 diabetes. Using immunoSEQ multiplex PCR, the repertoire was profiled, and TCRdb retains in-frame clones only, with some absent. The top ten clones hold roughly 0.44% of a sample with nearly 350,000 clones, 7.5% to 9% of them seen once. Sequences were obtained from central memory CD4+ T cells from blood. The receptor set was obtained from a young woman in good health. CDR3s include the opening cysteine and the closing phenylalanine or tryptophan.

CDR3 protein: CASSFRQDRTQYF
J gene: TRBJ2-3
V gene: TRBV28

CDR3 protein: CASSQDGTVNEQFF
J gene: TRBJ2-1
V gene: TRBV4-2

CDR3 protein: CASSVGTGMNTEAFF
J gene: TRBJ1-1
V gene: TRBV9

CDR3 protein: CASSEFPGLAYEQYF
J gene: TRBJ2-7
V gene: TRBV10-2

CDR3 protein: CATSRDKRASNEQYF
J gene: TRBJ2-7
V gene: TRBV15

CDR3 protein: CAGTRTGDGEKLFF
J gene: TRBJ1-4
V gene: TRBV2

CDR3 protein: CASSRSGNQPQHF
J gene: TRBJ1-5
V gene: TRBV5-6

CDR3 protein: CASSQDWSSGTSKNIQYF
J gene: TRBJ2-4
V gene: TRBV4-3

CDR3 protein: CSVPRTGALETQYF
J gene: TRBJ2-5
V gene: TRBV29-1

CDR3 protein: CASSVASQWETQYF
J gene: TRBJ2-5
V gene: TRBV9

CDR3 protein: CASSRRGPDEQYF
J gene: TRBJ2-7
V gene: TRBV4-3

CDR3 protein: CASSWGTGGSNEQFF
J gene: TRBJ2-1
V gene: TRBV27

CDR3 protein: CASSASTGRPEKLFF
J gene: TRBJ1-4
V gene: TRBV28

CDR3 protein: CASSQDGSATSGRRDTQYF
J gene: TRBJ2-3
V gene: TRBV4-2

CDR3 protein: CASSEGGGDTQYF
J gene: TRBJ2-3
V gene: TRBV2

CDR3 protein: CASSRGPSGNTIYF
J gene: TRBJ1-3
V gene: TRBV5-1

CDR3 protein: CASSNMPERGEQYF
J gene: TRBJ2-7
V gene: TRBV2

CDR3 protein: CASKLGQTSTEAFF
J gene: TRBJ1-1
V gene: TRBV6-4

CDR3 protein: CSVDAKNIQYF
J gene: TRBJ2-4
V gene: TRBV29-1

CDR3 protein: CASSLGSGTTGDTQYF
J gene: TRBJ2-3
V gene: TRBV11-2

CDR3 protein: CASTAGLARPGELFF
J gene: TRBJ2-2
V gene: TRBV2

CDR3 protein: CASSLGAFGGYEQFF
J gene: TRBJ2-1
V gene: TRBV7-9

CDR3 protein: CASSLDSGDGYTF
J gene: TRBJ1-2
V gene: TRBV7-2

CDR3 protein: CASSLRPGTSYEQYF
J gene: TRBJ2-7
V gene: TRBV6-5

CDR3 protein: CATSRNRAGGFGSTDTQYF
J gene: TRBJ2-3
V gene: TRBV15

CDR3 protein: CASSSGTGLYEQYF
J gene: TRBJ2-7
V gene: TRBV28

CDR3 protein: CASSLGTVREKLFF
J gene: TRBJ1-4
V gene: TRBV7-8

CDR3 protein: CASSLGTIIQETQYF
J gene: TRBJ2-5
V gene: TRBV7-9

CDR3 protein: CASSVDGVSTDTQYF
J gene: TRBJ2-3
V gene: TRBV9

CDR3 protein: CASSSLGQGEWTEAFF
J gene: TRBJ1-1
V gene: TRBV5-6

CDR3 protein: CASSLEVVSKNIQYF
J gene: TRBJ2-4
V gene: TRBV11-2

CDR3 protein: CASSHEWRGTDTQYF
J gene: TRBJ2-3
V gene: TRBV4-1

CDR3 protein: CASSKGLYNPSGANVLTF
J gene: TRBJ2-6
V gene: TRBV7-7

CDR3 protein: CASSKQGINQPQHF
J gene: TRBJ1-5
V gene: TRBV6-1

CDR3 protein: CASSPGTGDTGELFF
J gene: TRBJ2-2
V gene: TRBV5-4

CDR3 protein: CASSRTTGENYEQYF
J gene: TRBJ2-7
V gene: TRBV9

CDR3 protein: CASSLTSVDKPQHF
J gene: TRBJ1-5
V gene: TRBV6-6

CDR3 protein: CAGPIASEQFF
J gene: TRBJ2-1
V gene: TRBV7-9

CDR3 protein: CASSSLGPRNQPQHF
J gene: TRBJ1-5
V gene: TRBV28

CDR3 protein: CASSQDVSHGLSTDTQYF
J gene: TRBJ2-3
V gene: TRBV4-1

CDR3 protein: CASSLRAGDGYTF
J gene: TRBJ1-2
V gene: TRBV6-5

CDR3 protein: CASSVDPLGDNEQFF
J gene: TRBJ2-1
V gene: TRBV9

CDR3 protein: CASSLSGITTDTQYF
J gene: TRBJ2-3
V gene: TRBV5-6

CDR3 protein: CASSFTTVLNTGELFF
J gene: TRBJ2-2
V gene: TRBV5-1

CDR3 protein: CASSPSQVGKGTEAFF
J gene: TRBJ1-1
V gene: TRBV18

CDR3 protein: CASSGGDRSYGYTF
J gene: TRBJ1-2
V gene: TRBV25-1

CDR3 protein: CASSSGWNEQFF
J gene: TRBJ2-1
V gene: TRBV11-2

CDR3 protein: CASSRSGSGGELFF
J gene: TRBJ2-2
V gene: TRBV7-3

CDR3 protein: CASSLVPGGPHEQYF
J gene: TRBJ2-7
V gene: TRBV7-2

CDR3 protein: CASRLEGQGSHYGYTF
J gene: TRBJ1-2
V gene: TRBV7-2

CDR3 protein: CASSLTGTMGETQYF
J gene: TRBJ2-5
V gene: TRBV18